This T cell receptor beta chain emerged from a study of long-term antiretroviral therapy in people with HIV. This clone came up a few times. Its antigen is still unknown. Sampling of each donor yielded at least one pre-ART PBMC sample and at least two post-ART PBMC samples. The CDR3 spans 14 residues. Trimming pared 0 bases from V and 1 base from J, leaving 8 bases between. Germline loops: CDR1 SGDLS, CDR2 YYNGEE. General study points: Post-treatment diversity went higher with ART but stayed below transplant donor controls.

Sequencing relied on immunoSEQ assay v3.0, run at survey level. Sequencing used immunoSEQ multiplex PCR; TCRdb keeps in-frame clones, though not all of them. The table shows approximately 18,000 clones, with 60% to 85% occurring only once. This TCR was sampled from a woman aged 40 to 49 with HIV. V gene TRBV9 combines with J gene TRBJ2-7, with D hard to call. The sample in question was unsorted PBMCs, obtained 2.3 years after starting antiretroviral therapy. The CDR3 loop reads CASSVVPSSYEQYF. CDR3 nucleotides: TGTGCCAGCAGCGTAGTCCCCAGTTCCTACGAGCAGTACTTC.